This is a list of T cell receptor beta chains from one sample in a study of T cells after yellow fever vaccination. TCRdb called the 5' RACE reads again in MiXCR, with one record for every CDR3 protein. The data hold 240,000 or so distinct CDR3 sequences, with 6.5% to 8.5% observed a single time. The sample consisted of CD4+ T cells sorted from PBMCs, taken 15 days after the yellow fever booster vaccination. These receptors originate from a man aged 30 to 39 who received the YFV17D yellow fever vaccine. Both conserved end residues are part of each CDR3.

TRBV3-1	TRBJ1-1	CASGGSGDTEAFF
TRBV20-1	TRBJ1-5	CSAPPGGGGQPQHF
TRBV6-5	TRBJ2-7	CASSLGGGQGAYEQYF
TRBV7-9	TRBJ1-5	CASSLNSGNQPQHF
TRBV7-2	TRBJ2-1	CASSLRGGMSSYNEQFF
TRBV5-1	TRBJ1-1	CASSGVRDNTEAFF
TRBV20-1	TRBJ2-1	CSATHPTSGRPNEQFF
TRBV4-3	TRBJ2-7	CASSQGRSRRYEQYF
TRBV7-2	TRBJ2-7	CASSLGVAHYSYEQYF
TRBV5-4	TRBJ2-1	CASSLGGRASGDEQFF
TRBV29-1	TRBJ2-5	CSARLEKTQYF
TRBV3-1	TRBJ2-1	CASSQDRSSFLSF
TRBV20-1	TRBJ2-7	CSARMAGALAEQYF
TRBV12-3/TRBV12-4	TRBJ1-4	CASSFSGEKLFF
TRBV24-1	TRBJ2-7	CATSEGGLAVPYEQYF
TRBV6-2/TRBV6-3	TRBJ2-7	CASIIGGGRTPYEQYF
TRBV4-3	TRBJ2-5	CASSQVTSGSQDQETQYF
TRBV5-1	TRBJ2-5	CASRSTGGETQYF
TRBV5-4	TRBJ2-1	CASSRTTEGNEQFF
TRBV20-1	TRBJ2-1	CSARVLSGRQNEQFF
TRBV9	TRBJ2-4	CASSATVGNIQYF
TRBV5-1	TRBJ2-7	CASSRAGEGSRVKYF
TRBV29-1	TRBJ2-7	CSVSLGGVPYEQYF
TRBV23-1	TRBJ1-1	CASSLKGLDTEAFF
TRBV12-3/TRBV12-4	TRBJ2-2	CASSRGPGELFF
TRBV7-9	TRBJ2-7	CASSLTRGTVKDEQYF
TRBV27	TRBJ2-5	CASSLGGVLVETQYF
TRBV5-6	TRBJ1-6	CASSLASTALHF
TRBV27	TRBJ2-7	CASSLAQPPYEQYF
TRBV5-1	TRBJ2-7	CASSLAAGPSYEQYF
TRBV10-1	TRBJ2-5	CASSKGDRVQETQYF
TRBV5-1	TRBJ2-5	CASSLGQVGETQYF
TRBV2	TRBJ2-5	CASTGTGGQSGETQYF
TRBV7-6	TRBJ2-3	CASSLAGTGTTDTQYF
TRBV7-2	TRBJ2-1	CASSLVRRSAAYNEQFF
TRBV3-1	TRBJ2-1	CASSQGRINNEQFF
TRBV7-9	TRBJ2-1	CASGSGLADNEQFF
TRBV4-2	TRBJ2-5	CASSQAGRQETQYF
TRBV7-2	TRBJ2-2	CASSSRGGNTGELFF
TRBV20-1	TRBJ2-7	CSAPAGTGGRSEQYF
TRBV18	TRBJ2-3	CASSPRTGLVDTQYF
TRBV4-3	TRBJ2-5	CASSQGFQETQYF